The entry that follows covers one TCR beta chain sequence. Its antigen is unidentified. These data are taken from a study of OX40 agonist ivuxolimab in advanced cancers. Study as a whole: Patients undergoing dose escalation presented with hepatocellular carcinoma, melanoma, renal cell or head and neck cancer. The study, taken as a whole, reports: On average, CD8+ T cells showed a greater number of expanded clones than CD4+. People who partly responded at 0.1-3.0 mg/kg had some of the least clonal expansion seen.

V was cut by 9 bases and J by 6 bases, with 31 bases left in between. Germline V gene lookup returns CDR1 SGHNT and CDR2 YYREEE (reference sequence). The CDR3 is made up of 18 amino acids. This table comes from immunoSEQ multiplex PCR, and its TCRdb copy is limited to in-frame clones, with some not included. Here the sample spans about 20,000 clones, approximately 80% being singletons. The chain links TRBV5-4 to TRBJ2-4; D is tentatively TRBD1 or TRBD2 (5 bases each). This clonotype originated in an adult with an advanced solid tumor such as melanoma, head and neck, liver or kidney cancer. This material consisted of CD4+ or CD8+ T cells sorted from blood, taken in a trial of the OX40 agonist ivuxolimab. The CDR3 coding sequence is TGTGCCACCAAGACTAACCCACAAGGTGGGGCAGATGGAAACATTCAGTACTTC. Encoded protein: CATKTNPQGGADGNIQYF.